The clone carrying this TCR beta chain was picked up one time. Unmatched junction bases numbered 10, after V lost 3 bases and J lost 9 bases. Germline values: CDR1 GTSNPN, CDR2 SVGIG (reference sequence). The CDR3 is 13 residues long. Here immunoSEQ multiplex PCR was the method, and the copy in TCRdb shows in-frame clones only, minus some. The sample contains approximately 1,500,000 clones, under 99% of which appear only once. The entry originates in a study of shared clonotypes between healthy human individuals. The receptor was derived from a man aged 30 to 45 in good health. The specimen sequenced was naive CD4+ T cells sorted from blood. Subset indicated: CD45RA+ positively selected. The rearrangement uses TRBV30 and TRBJ2-5; 7 nucleotides match TRBD1. DNA of the CDR3: TGTGCCTGGAGGGAAACCGACAGGGACGCCCAGTACTTC. Translating gives CAWRETDRDAQYF.